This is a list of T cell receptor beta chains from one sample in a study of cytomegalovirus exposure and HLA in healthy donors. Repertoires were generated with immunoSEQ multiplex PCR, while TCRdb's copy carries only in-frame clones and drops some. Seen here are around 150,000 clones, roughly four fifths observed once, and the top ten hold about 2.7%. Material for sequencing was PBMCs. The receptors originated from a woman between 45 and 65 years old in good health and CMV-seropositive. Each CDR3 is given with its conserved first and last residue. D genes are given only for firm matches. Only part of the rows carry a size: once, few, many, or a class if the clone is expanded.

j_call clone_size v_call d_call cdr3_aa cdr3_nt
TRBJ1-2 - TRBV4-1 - CASSQAYSLPNYGYTF TGCGCCAGCAGCCAAGCCTACTCCCTACCGAACTATGGCTACACCTTC
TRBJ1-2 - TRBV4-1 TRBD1 CASSQVGVTGVGGYTF TGCGCCAGCAGCCAAGTGGGGGTGACAGGGGTGGGCGGCTACACCTTC
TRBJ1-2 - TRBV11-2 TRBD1 CASSLGGQAPNYGYTF TGTGCCAGCAGCTTAGGTGGACAGGCGCCCAACTATGGCTACACCTTC
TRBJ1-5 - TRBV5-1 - CASSSGPRAGDAQPQHF TGCGCCAGCAGCTCGGGGCCTCGTGCGGGGGACGCGCAGCCCCAGCATTTT
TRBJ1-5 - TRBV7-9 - CASSPDRIGGNQPQHF TGTGCCAGCAGCCCCGACAGGATCGGGGGGAATCAGCCCCAGCATTTT
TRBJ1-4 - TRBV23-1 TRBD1 CASSRDRRASNEKLFF TGCGCCAGCAGCAGGGACAGGCGAGCCTCTAATGAAAAACTGTTTTTT
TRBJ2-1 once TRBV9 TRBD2 CASSLSGGAYNEQFF TGTGCCAGCAGCCTTAGCGGGGGGGCCTACAATGAGCAGTTCTTC
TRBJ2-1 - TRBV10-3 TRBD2 CAISEPGLAGGEQFF TGTGCCATCAGTGAACCGGGACTAGCGGGGGGTGAGCAGTTCTTC
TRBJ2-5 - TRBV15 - CATSRPKETQYF TGTGCCACCAGCAGACCTAAAGAGACCCAGTACTTC
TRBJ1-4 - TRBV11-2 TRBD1 CASGGGQVFNEKLFF TGTGCCAGCGGGGGGGGACAGGTTTTTAATGAAAAACTGTTTTTT
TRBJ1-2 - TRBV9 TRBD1 CASSDRGTGGTGYTF TGTGCCAGCAGCGACCGGGGGACAGGGGGGACCGGCTACACCTTC
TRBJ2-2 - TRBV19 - CASSNMRHQNTGELFF TGTGCCAGTAGTAATATGAGACATCAGAACACCGGGGAGCTGTTTTTT
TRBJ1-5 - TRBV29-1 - CSAGRDNQPQHF TGCAGCGCCGGTCGCGACAATCAGCCCCAGCATTTT
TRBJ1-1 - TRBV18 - CASSGQSNTEAFF TGTGCCAGCTCAGGGCAATCGAACACTGAAGCTTTCTTT
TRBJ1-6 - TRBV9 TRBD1 CASSARAGTANSPLHF TGTGCCAGCAGCGCCCGAGCCGGGACAGCAAATTCACCCCTCCACTTT
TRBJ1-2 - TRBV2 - CASSPLSQASPKGYTF TGTGCCAGCAGTCCACTATCACAGGCCTCGCCGAAAGGCTACACCTTC
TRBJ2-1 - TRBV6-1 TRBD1 CASMDRDIYNEQFF TGTGCCAGCATGGACAGGGATATTTACAATGAGCAGTTCTTC